This TCR beta chain was identified during a study of blood T cell repertoires in COVID-19. Overall study: Acute-phase and convalescent COVID-19 samples originated in the United States, Italy and Spain.

The length of the CDR3 is 14 residues. The V end was cut by 6 bases, the J end by 3 bases, with 15 bases between. The V gene's germline CDR1 is SGHKS and CDR2 YYEKEE (reference sequence). The data were produced by immunoSEQ multiplex PCR, yet TCRdb's version contains in-frame clones alone and is incomplete. The sample contains 100,000 to 140,000 clones, under 95% of which appear only once. The TCR comes from a woman in her twenties or thirties with acute or convalescent COVID-19. Sample: peripheral blood. The chain uses TRBV5-5 and TRBJ1-1; D is undetermined. CDR3 in DNA: TGTGCCAGCACCCCCCGTCGCCGGGACACTGAAGCTTTCTTT. Encoded protein: CASTPRRRDTEAFF.